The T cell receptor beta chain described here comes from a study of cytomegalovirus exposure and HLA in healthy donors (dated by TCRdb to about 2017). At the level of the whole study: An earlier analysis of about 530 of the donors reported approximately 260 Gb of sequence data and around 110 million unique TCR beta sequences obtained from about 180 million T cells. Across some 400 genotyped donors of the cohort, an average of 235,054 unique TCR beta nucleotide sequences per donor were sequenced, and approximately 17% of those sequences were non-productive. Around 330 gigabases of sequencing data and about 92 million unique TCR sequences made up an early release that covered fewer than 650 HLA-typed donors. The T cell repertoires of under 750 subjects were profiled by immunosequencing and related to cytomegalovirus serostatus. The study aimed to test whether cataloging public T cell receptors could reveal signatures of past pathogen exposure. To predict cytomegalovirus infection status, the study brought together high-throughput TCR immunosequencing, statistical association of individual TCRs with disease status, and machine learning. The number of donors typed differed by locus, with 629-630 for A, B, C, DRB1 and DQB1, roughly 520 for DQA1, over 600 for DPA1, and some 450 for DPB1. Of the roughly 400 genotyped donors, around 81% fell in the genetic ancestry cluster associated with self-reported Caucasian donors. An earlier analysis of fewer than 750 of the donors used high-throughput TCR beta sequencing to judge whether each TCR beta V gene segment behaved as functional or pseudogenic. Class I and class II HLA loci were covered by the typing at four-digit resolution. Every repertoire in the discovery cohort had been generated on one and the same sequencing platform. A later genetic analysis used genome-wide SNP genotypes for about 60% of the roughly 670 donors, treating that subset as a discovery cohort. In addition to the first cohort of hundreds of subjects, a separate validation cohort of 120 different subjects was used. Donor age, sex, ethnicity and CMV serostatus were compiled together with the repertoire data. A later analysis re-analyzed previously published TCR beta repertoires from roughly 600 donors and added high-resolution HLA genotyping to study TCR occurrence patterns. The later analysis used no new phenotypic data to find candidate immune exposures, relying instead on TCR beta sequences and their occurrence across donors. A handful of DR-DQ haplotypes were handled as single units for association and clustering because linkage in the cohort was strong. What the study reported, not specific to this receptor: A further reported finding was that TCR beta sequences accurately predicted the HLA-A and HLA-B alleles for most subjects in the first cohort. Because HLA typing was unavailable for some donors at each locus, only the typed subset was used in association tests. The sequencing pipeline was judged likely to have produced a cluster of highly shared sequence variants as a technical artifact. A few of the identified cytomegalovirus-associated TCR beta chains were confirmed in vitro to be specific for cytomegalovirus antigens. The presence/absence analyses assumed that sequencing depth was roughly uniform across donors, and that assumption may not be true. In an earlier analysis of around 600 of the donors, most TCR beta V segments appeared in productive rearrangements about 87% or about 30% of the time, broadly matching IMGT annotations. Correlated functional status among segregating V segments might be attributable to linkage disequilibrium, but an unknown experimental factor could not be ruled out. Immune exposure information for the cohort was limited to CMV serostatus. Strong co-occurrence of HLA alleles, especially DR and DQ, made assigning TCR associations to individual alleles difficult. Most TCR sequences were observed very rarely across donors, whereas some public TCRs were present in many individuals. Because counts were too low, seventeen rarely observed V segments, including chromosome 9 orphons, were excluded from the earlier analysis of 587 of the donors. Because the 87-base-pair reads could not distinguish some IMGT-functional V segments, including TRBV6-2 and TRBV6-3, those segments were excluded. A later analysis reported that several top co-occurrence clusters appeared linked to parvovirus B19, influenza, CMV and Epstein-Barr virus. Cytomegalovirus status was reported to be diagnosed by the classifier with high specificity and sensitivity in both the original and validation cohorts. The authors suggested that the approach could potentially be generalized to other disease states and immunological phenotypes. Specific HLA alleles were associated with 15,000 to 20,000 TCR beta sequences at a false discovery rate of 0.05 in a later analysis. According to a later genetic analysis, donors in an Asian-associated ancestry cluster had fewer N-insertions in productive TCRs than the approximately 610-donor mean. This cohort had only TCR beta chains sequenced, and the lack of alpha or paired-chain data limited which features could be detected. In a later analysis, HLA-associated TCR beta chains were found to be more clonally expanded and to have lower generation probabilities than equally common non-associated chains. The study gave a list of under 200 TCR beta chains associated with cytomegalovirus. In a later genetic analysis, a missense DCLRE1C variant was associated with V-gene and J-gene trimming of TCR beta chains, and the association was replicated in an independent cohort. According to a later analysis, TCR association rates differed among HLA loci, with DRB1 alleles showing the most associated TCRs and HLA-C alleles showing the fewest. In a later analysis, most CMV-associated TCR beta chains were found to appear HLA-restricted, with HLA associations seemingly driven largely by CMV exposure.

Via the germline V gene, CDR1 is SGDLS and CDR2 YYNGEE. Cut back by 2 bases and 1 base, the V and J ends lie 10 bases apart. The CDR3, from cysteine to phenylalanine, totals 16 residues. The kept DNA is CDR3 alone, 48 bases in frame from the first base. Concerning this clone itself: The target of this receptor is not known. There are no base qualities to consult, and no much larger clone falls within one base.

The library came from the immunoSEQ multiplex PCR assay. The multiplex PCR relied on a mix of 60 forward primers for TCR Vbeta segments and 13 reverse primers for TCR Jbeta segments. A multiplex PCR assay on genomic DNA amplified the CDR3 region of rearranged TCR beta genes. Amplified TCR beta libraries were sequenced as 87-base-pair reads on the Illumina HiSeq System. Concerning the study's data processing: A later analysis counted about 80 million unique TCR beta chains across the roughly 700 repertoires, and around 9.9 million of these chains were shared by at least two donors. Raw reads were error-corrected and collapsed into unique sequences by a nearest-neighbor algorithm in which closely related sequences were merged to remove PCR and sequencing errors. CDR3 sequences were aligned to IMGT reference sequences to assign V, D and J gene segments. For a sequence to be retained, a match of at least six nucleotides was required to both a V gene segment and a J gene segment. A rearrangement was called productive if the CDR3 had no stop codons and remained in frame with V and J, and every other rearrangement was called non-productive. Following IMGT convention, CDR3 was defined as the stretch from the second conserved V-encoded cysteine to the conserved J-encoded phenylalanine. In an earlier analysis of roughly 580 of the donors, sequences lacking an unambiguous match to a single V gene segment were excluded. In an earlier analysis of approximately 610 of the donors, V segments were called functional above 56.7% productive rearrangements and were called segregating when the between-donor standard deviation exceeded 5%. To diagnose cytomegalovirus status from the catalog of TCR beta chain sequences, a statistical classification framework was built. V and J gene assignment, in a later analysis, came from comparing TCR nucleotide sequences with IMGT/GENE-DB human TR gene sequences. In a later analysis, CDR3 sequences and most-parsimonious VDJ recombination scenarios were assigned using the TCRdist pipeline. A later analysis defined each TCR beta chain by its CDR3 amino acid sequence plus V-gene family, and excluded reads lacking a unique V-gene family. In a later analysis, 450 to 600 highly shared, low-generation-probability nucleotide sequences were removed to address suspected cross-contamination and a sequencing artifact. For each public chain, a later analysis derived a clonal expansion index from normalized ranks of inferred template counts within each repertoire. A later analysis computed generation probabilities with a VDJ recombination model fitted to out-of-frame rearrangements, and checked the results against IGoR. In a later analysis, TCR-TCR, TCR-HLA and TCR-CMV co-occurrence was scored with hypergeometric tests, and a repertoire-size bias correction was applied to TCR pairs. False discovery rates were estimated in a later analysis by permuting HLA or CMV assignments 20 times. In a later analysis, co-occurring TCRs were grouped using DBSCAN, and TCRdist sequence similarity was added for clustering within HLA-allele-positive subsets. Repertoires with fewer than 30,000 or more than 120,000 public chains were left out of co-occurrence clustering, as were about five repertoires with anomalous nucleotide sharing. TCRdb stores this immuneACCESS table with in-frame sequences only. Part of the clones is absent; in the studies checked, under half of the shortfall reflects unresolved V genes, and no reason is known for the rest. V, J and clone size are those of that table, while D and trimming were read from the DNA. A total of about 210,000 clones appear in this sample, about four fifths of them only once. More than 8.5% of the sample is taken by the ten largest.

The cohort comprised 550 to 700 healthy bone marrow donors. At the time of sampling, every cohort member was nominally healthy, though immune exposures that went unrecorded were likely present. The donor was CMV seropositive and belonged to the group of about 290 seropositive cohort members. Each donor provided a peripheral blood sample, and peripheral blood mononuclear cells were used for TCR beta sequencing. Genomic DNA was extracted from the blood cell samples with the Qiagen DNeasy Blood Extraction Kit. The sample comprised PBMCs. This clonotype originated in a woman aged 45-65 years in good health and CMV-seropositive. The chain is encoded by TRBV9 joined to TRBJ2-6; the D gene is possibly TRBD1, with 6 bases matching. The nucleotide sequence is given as TGTGCCAGCAGCGTGACACAGGGTTCTGGGGCCAACGTCCTGACTTTC. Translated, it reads CASSVTQGSGANVLTF.